Listed below are T cell receptor beta chains from one sample, sequenced in a study of blood T cell repertoires in COVID-19. This table comes from immunoSEQ multiplex PCR, and its TCRdb copy is limited to in-frame clones, with some not included. The sample shows tens of thousands of clones, roughly 86% of them seen only once. Sequenced: peripheral blood. These receptors were taken from a human donor in a cohort sampled during active COVID-19. Both conserved end residues are part of each CDR3. The order of the fields is V gene, clone size, J gene, D gene, CDR3 DNA, CDR3 protein. The D gene is left open where the match is weak. Clone size is not always given. Where it is, it says once, few, many or a class for expanded clones.

TRBV27	NA	TRBJ2-1	TRBD2	TGTGCCAGCAGTTACGTAGCGGGAGGGGGAGAGCAGTTCTTC	CASSYVAGGGEQFF
TRBV6-5	once	TRBJ1-4	NA	TGTGCCAGCAGTCCGTATGCAACTAATGAAAAACTGTTTTTT	CASSPYATNEKLFF
TRBV4-1	NA	TRBJ2-7	NA	TGCGCCAGCAGCCAAGCGTCGGGAGAGCAGTACTTC	CASSQASGEQYF
TRBV6-2/TRBV6-3	few	TRBJ2-7	NA	TGTGCCAGCAGTTTCTCTAGCGACTACGAGCAGTACTTC	CASSFSSDYEQYF
TRBV4-2	NA	TRBJ1-2	TRBD1	TGTGCCAGCAGCCAAGATTTTGGGACAGGGGACTATGGCTACACCTTC	CASSQDFGTGDYGYTF
TRBV3-1/TRBV3-2	NA	TRBJ2-7	TRBD2	TGTGCCAGCAGCCAAGCCGGGGGGGACGAGCAGTACTTC	CASSQAGGDEQYF
TRBV7-8	NA	TRBJ1-1	NA	TGTGCCAGCAGCCTGCGAGGCCTCACTGAAGCTTTCTTT	CASSLRGLTEAFF
TRBV7-8	NA	TRBJ1-5	TRBD1	TGTGCCAGCAGCCCAGGGACAGTCAATCAGCCCCAGCATTTT	CASSPGTVNQPQHF
TRBV4-1	NA	TRBJ2-3	NA	TGCGCCAGCAGCCAAGGGGGACTTACTCTTCGGTCAGATACGCAGTATTTT	CASSQGGLTLRSDTQYF
TRBV5-1	NA	TRBJ2-3	TRBD2	TGCGCCAGCAGCTTGAACCGCCGGACTAGAAACACAGATACGCAGTATTTT	CASSLNRRTRNTDTQYF
TRBV28	NA	TRBJ2-7	NA	TGTGCCAGCAGACCCCCTGCGGGACGGTCAACCTACGAGCAGTACTTC	CASRPPAGRSTYEQYF
TRBV28	NA	TRBJ2-7	NA	TGTGCCAGCAGGACGAGGGACGAGCAGTACTTC	CASRTRDEQYF
TRBV4-3	NA	TRBJ2-5	TRBD2	TGCGCCAGCAGCCAAGTTTACCTAGCGGGAGTGTATACAGGGACCCAGTACTTC	CASSQVYLAGVYTGTQYF
TRBV7-9	NA	TRBJ2-7	TRBD2	TGTGCCAGCAGCAGAAGCGGGAGCTACGAGCAGTACTTC	CASSRSGSYEQYF
TRBV6-6	NA	TRBJ2-7	TRBD2	TGTGCCAGCAGTCTGACTAGCGGGGGCCTAAGCTCCTACGAGCAGTACTTC	CASSLTSGGLSSYEQYF
TRBV20-1	NA	TRBJ2-7	NA	TGCAGTGCTAGTGGGTCAGGGAACGAGCAGTACTTC	CSASGSGNEQYF
TRBV5-1	NA	TRBJ1-1	TRBD1	TGCGCCAGCAGCATGGGACAGAAGAACCTTGAAGCTTTCTTT	CASSMGQKNLEAFF
TRBV7-6	NA	TRBJ1-5	TRBD1	TGTGCCAGCAGCTTGGGAGGGGGGACAGGCACTTATAGCAATCAGCCCCAGCATTTT	CASSLGGGTGTYSNQPQHF
TRBV29-1	NA	TRBJ1-1	NA	TGCAGCGTTTCCACCGGGACAATAAACACTGAAGCTTTCTTT	CSVSTGTINTEAFF
TRBV11-2	NA	TRBJ2-3	TRBD1	TGTGCCAGCAGCTTACGGAGGACAGGGAAGGGAAGAAACCCGCAGTATTTT	CASSLRRTGKGRNPQYF
TRBV5-8	NA	TRBJ2-7	TRBD2	TGTGCCAGCAGTTCTAGCGGGGGGGCCTACTACGAGCAGTACTTC	CASSSSGGAYYEQYF
TRBV2	NA	TRBJ2-1	NA	TGTGCCAGCGGGGGGACAGTGGTCAATGAGCAGTTCTTC	CASGGTVVNEQFF
TRBV29-1	NA	TRBJ2-5	TRBD1	TGCAGCGGGCGGGACAGGGGATTCCAAGAGACCCAGTACTTC	CSGRDRGFQETQYF
TRBV19	NA	TRBJ1-2	NA	TGTGCCAGTAGTGACTCGGGAGGAGGAGATGGCTACACCTTC	CASSDSGGGDGYTF
TRBV18	NA	TRBJ2-3	NA	TGTGCCAGCTCACCGACAGTGGCTTTATCCACAGATACGCAGTATTTT	CASSPTVALSTDTQYF
TRBV29-1	NA	TRBJ1-5	NA	TGCAGCGCCCGTTGGGGCCCCAATCAGCCCCAGCATTTT	CSARWGPNQPQHF
TRBV7-2	NA	TRBJ2-7	NA	TGTGCCAGCAGCTTAGCGCAGAATGCTCCCCGGTACTTC	CASSLAQNAPRYF